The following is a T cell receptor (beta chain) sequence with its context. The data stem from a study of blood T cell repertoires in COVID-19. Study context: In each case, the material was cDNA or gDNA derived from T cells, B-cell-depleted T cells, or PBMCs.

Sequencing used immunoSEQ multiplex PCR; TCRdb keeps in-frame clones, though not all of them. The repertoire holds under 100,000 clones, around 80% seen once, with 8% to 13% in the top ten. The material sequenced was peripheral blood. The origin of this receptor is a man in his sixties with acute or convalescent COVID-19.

CDR3 in DNA: TGTGCCAGCAATAATGGACAGGGCGGCAATCAGCCCCAGCATTTT. Its translation is CASNNGQGGNQPQHF. The rearrangement uses TRBV2 and TRBJ1-5, with 8 nucleotides matching TRBD1. Germline CDR1 and CDR2: SNHLY and FYNNEI. The CDR3 is made up of 15 amino acids. The trim removed 7 bases at V and 2 bases at J, leaving 7 bases unmatched.